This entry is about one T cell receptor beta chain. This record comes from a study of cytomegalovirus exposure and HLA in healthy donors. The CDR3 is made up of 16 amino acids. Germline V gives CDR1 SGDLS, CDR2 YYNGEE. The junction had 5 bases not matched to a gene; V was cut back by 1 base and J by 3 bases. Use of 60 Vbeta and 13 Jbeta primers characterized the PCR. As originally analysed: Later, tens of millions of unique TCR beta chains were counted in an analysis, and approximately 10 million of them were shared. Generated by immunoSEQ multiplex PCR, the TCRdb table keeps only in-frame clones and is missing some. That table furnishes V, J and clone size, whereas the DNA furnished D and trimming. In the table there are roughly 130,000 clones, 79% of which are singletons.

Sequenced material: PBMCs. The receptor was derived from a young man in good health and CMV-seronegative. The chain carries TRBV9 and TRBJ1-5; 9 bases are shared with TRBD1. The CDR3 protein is CASSVQGQGSNQPQHF. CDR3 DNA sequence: TGTGCCAGCAGCGTACAAGGACAGGGGTCCAATCAGCCCCAGCATTTT.